The 25 T cell receptor beta chains below were found in one sample sequenced in a study of neoadjuvant anti-PD-1 for oral cavity cancer. Described time point: after neoadjuvant nivolumab, at surgical resection. Method: immunoSEQ multiplex PCR; TCRdb's copy keeps in-frame clones and lacks some. Among just under 70,000 clones listed, around 84% were seen once. The source was PBMCs, collected after nivolumab (anti-PD-1) treatment. These receptors were collected from a person between 40 and 85 years old with oral cavity squamous cell carcinoma.

V is TRBV6-5 and J is TRBJ1-2, with D perhaps matching TRBD1 (5 bases). Deletions cut 4 bases from V and 6 bases from J, with 12 bases between. The CDR3 is made up of 13 amino acids. Germline V gene sequence: CDR1 MNHEY, CDR2 SVGAGI. The chain's CDR3 is CASSSPGTDGYTF. The CDR3 bases are TGTGCCAGCAGTTCGCCCGGGACCGATGGCTACACCTTC.

The chain is built from TRBV5-6 and TRBJ2-1; no clear D gene. The CDR3 runs 14 residues. Trimming cost V 0 bases and J 4 bases, with 8 bases left between them. Germline lookup yields CDR1 SGHDT and CDR2 YYEEEE. DNA for the CDR3: TGTGCCAGCAGCTTGGCGTACAAATACAATGAGCAGTTCTTC. Protein: CASSLAYKYNEQFF.

This clone has just one count. The chain has TRBV5-1 and TRBJ2-5; a weak D match, TRBD1 (6 bases). Trimming cost V 2 bases and J 1 base, with 9 bases left between them. Germline CDR1 and CDR2: SGHRS and YFSETQ. This CDR3 has 14 residues. CDR3 residues: CASSLQGVQETQYF. In nucleotides, the CDR3 is TGCGCCAGCAGCTTACAGGGCGTCCAAGAGACCCAGTACTTC.

The rearrangement joins TRBV5-1 to TRBJ2-7; 10 positions match TRBD2. The CDR3 totals 13 residues. Unmatched junction bases numbered 4, after V lost 4 bases and J lost 6 bases. Germline CDR1 reads SGHRS; CDR2 reads YFSETQ. The CDR3 reads CASSGGLAAEQYF. CDR3 coding DNA: TGCGCCAGCAGCGGCGGACTAGCGGCCGAGCAGTACTTC. Complete variable domain (other parts from reference TRBV5-1 and TRBJ2-7): KAGVTQTPRYLIKTRGQQVTLSCSPISGHRSVSWYQQTPGQGLQFLFEYFSETQRNKGNFPGRFSGRQFSNSRSEMNVSTLELGDSALYLCASSGGLAAEQYFGPGTRLTVT.

The gene calls are TRBV29-1 and TRBJ1-2, with D possibly being TRBD1 (6 bases). Trimming left V 7 bases short and J 6 bases short, with 12 bases between. This CDR3 has 11 amino acids. Germline assignment: CDR1 SQVTM and CDR2 ANQGSEA. This CDR3 reads CSDQGIDGYTF. The CDR3, as DNA: TGCAGCGACCAGGGGATAGATGGCTACACCTTC.

This clone was recorded once. Additional DNA sequences in this sample encode the identical CDR3. Here the CDR3 reads CASSGGTSGYNEQFF. The CDR3 nucleotides read TGTGCCAGCAGTGGCGGGACTAGCGGTTACAATGAGCAGTTCTTC. This chain connects TRBV6-4 to TRBJ2-1; TRBD2 matches at 11 bases. Germline CDR1 MRHNA, CDR2 SNTAGT. CDR3 length equals 15 residues. The V segment lost 4 bases and the J segment 4 bases; nucleotides outside the gene matches: 3.

The chain joins TRBV6-1 to TRBJ1-1, with D unclear. The CDR3 spans 15 residues. V lost 1 base to trimming and J lost 4 bases, with 13 bases between them. The germline gives CDR1 MNHNS, CDR2 SASEGT. CDR3 in DNA: TGTGCCAGCAGTGAAGGTGGAGGTCCGCGCACTGAAGCTTTCTTT. Protein product: CASSEGGGPRTEAFF.

The gene calls are TRBV5-1 and TRBJ2-2, with TRBD2 matching 8 bases. V lost 0 bases and J lost 5; bases outside the gene matches: 3. Germline CDR1 reads SGHRS; CDR2 reads YFSETQ. The CDR3 extends over 15 amino acids. In DNA, the CDR3 is TGCGCCAGCAGCTTGGATGCGGGAGGTACCGGGGAGCTGTTTTTT. Translating gives CASSLDAGGTGELFF. Full variable domain (outside the CDR3, taken from reference TRBV5-1 and TRBJ2-2): KAGVTQTPRYLIKTRGQQVTLSCSPISGHRSVSWYQQTPGQGLQFLFEYFSETQRNKGNFPGRFSGRQFSNSRSEMNVSTLELGDSALYLCASSLDAGGTGELFFGEGSRLTVL.

This clone has only one observation. The V and J genes are TRBV6-6 and TRBJ1-2; D not certain. CDR1 and CDR2 from the germline V gene are MNHNY and SVGAGI (reference sequence). The CDR3 spans 12 residues. V was clipped by 6 bases and J by 2 bases, with 7 bases between them. CDR3 in DNA: TGTGCCAGCAGGGAGACCAACTATGGCTACACCTTC. Protein product: CASRETNYGYTF.

The V call is TRBV19, the J call TRBJ2-3, with D perhaps being TRBD1 or TRBD2 (5 bases each). V lost 8 bases and J 0 bases, leaving 9 bases between the germline ends. Germline CDR1 LNHDA, CDR2 SQIVND (reference sequence). CDR3 length equals 13 residues. As DNA, the CDR3 is TGTGCCAGTGAGGGGCAGAGCACAGATACGCAGTATTTT. This translates into CASEGQSTDTQYF.

V is TRBV5-1 and J is TRBJ2-1; 8 bases map to TRBD2. The CDR3 loop spans 16 amino acids. J gave up 8 bases and V 4 bases, and 14 bases lay outside the gene matches. Germline V gene sequence: CDR1 SGHRS, CDR2 YFSETQ. CDR3 in DNA: TGCGCCAGCAGCCGTCGTTCCAGCGGGAGTCGAGATGAGCAGTTCTTC. As protein: CASSRRSSGSRDEQFF.

The V gene is TRBV6-1, the J gene TRBJ1-5; a weak D match, TRBD1 (6 bases). This CDR3 is built from 15 residues. With 4 bases removed from V and 0 bases from J, the gap between germline ends came to 10 bases. The germline V gene encodes CDR1 MNHNS and CDR2 SASEGT. This CDR3 is CASSAPGHSNQPQHF. Written as DNA, the CDR3 is TGTGCCAGCAGTGCCCCGGGACATAGCAATCAGCCCCAGCATTTT.

The CDR3 DNA sequence: TGTGCCAGCAGCTTGGTAGCTTCCTACGAGCAGTACTTC. Its translation is CASSLVASYEQYF. The chain employs TRBV5-6 and TRBJ2-7; D unresolved. Germline V lookup: CDR1 SGHDT, CDR2 YYEEEE. V dropped 0 bases and J dropped 1 base, with 5 bases sitting between them. The CDR3 is made up of 13 amino acids.

The J gene is TRBJ2-7, the V gene TRBV9; D is unclear. The ends were cut back, 2 bases at V and 6 bases at J, with 15 bases in the middle. CDR1 SGDLS and CDR2 YYNGEE come from the germline V gene. The CDR3 runs to 14 residues. The CDR3 loop reads CASSVGPARFEQYF. Here the CDR3 DNA reads TGTGCCAGCAGCGTTGGGCCAGCGCGGTTCGAGCAGTACTTC.

The V call is TRBV7-9, the J call TRBJ2-2; D unclear. The length of the CDR3 is 14 residues. Between the trimmed V and J ends, which lost 2 bases and 4 bases, there was a span of 8 bases. The germline gives CDR1 SEHNR, CDR2 FQNEAQ (reference sequence). This chain's CDR3 is CASSLMLGTGELFF. The CDR3 DNA reads as TGTGCCAGCAGCTTAATGTTAGGCACCGGGGAGCTGTTTTTT.

J is TRBJ2-1 and V is TRBV6-6; possibly TRBD2 for D (5 bases). The CDR3 consists of 15 residues. The germline gives CDR1 MNHNY, CDR2 SVGAGI (reference sequence). The V end was cut by 5 bases, the J end by 0 bases, with 11 bases between. Written as DNA, the CDR3 is TGTGCCAGCAGTAGGCTAGCCAGCTCCTACAATGAGCAGTTCTTC. Its protein product is CASSRLASSYNEQFF.

This clone was detected once. J is TRBJ2-3 and V is TRBV4-1; a possible D gene is TRBD2 (6 bases). Germline-derived CDR1 and CDR2 are MGHRA and YSYEKL. Trimming shortened V by 2 bases and J by 8 bases, and 11 bases separated the two germline ends. The CDR3 is 13 amino acids. DNA for the CDR3: TGCGCCAGCAGCCAACAGCTACTAGCTACGCAGTATTTT. Its protein product is CASSQQLLATQYF.

This clone was detected a few times. The chain is built from TRBV10-3 and TRBJ1-2, with D possibly TRBD1 on 6 matching bases. Germline assignment: CDR1 ENHRY and CDR2 SYGVKD. V gave up 0 bases and J gave up 7 bases, with 21 bases separating them. The CDR3 totals 17 residues. DNA for the CDR3: TGTGCCATCAGTGAGTCCCTGAACGGGGGGGCGCAGACTGGCTACACCTTC. Its translation: CAISESLNGGAQTGYTF.

This chain connects TRBV5-1 to TRBJ1-5, with D maybe TRBD1 (6 bases). The CDR3 has 16 residues. Germline assignment: CDR1 SGHRS and CDR2 YFSETQ. Trimming shortened V by 4 bases and J by 3 bases, and 17 bases separated the two germline ends. The CDR3 bases are TGCGCCAGCAGCCACACCCAGTACAGGGACAATCAGCCCCAGCATTTT. Protein sequence: CASSHTQYRDNQPQHF.

This clone was seen a few times. This chain connects TRBV6-5 to TRBJ1-1; D call uncertain. This CDR3 has 11 amino acids. Germline values: CDR1 MNHEY, CDR2 SVGAGI. V lost 5 bases and J lost 7, with 8 bases in between. CDR3 region: CASSDRGEAFF. In DNA form, the CDR3 reads TGTGCCAGCAGTGACCGGGGTGAAGCTTTCTTT.

The chain uses TRBV7-9 and TRBJ2-1; D unclear. The germline gives CDR1 SEHNR, CDR2 FQNEAQ (reference sequence). There are 19 residues in the CDR3. The germline V and J ends were trimmed by 5 bases and 0 bases, with 23 bases remaining between them. CDR3 nucleotide sequence: TGTGCCAGCAGCGAACCAAATCTGCGGACGGATAGCTCCTACAATGAGCAGTTCTTC. Translated, it gives CASSEPNLRTDSSYNEQFF.

The chain couples TRBV10-2 to TRBJ2-5; 10 bases are shared with TRBD2. Germline V gene sequence: CDR1 WSHSY, CDR2 SAAADI. The V and J ends lost 7 bases and 2 bases, in that order; junction bases with no gene match: 4. The CDR3 has 14 amino acids. CDR3 nucleotides: TGCGCCAGCACTCGGACTAGCGGTCAAGAGACCCAGTACTTC. The encoded protein is CASTRTSGQETQYF.

This sequence joins TRBV5-1 and TRBJ2-2; 10 nucleotides align to TRBD2. The V gene's germline CDR1 is SGHRS and CDR2 YFSETQ. The CDR3 is 17 residues long. V was pared by 1 base and J by 0 bases, with 3 bases of the junction left unmatched. The CDR3 protein is CASSLSAGGANTGELFF. The CDR3 coding sequence is TGCGCCAGCAGCTTGTCAGCGGGAGGGGCGAACACCGGGGAGCTGTTTTTT.

The chain couples TRBV11-3 to TRBJ2-3; tentative D call: TRBD2 (5 bases). CDR3 length: 14 residues. V gave up 4 bases and J gave up 4 bases, with 12 bases separating them. Germline-derived CDR1 and CDR2 are SGHNT and YENEEA. CDR3 amino acids: CASSSGLQADTQYF. The CDR3 bases are TGTGCCAGCAGCTCCGGACTTCAGGCAGATACGCAGTATTTT.

The V call is TRBV29-1, the J call TRBJ2-7; TRBD1 matches 8 bases. The CDR3 totals 12 residues. Germline V gene lookup returns CDR1 SQVTM and CDR2 ANQGSEA. The junction had 8 bases not matched to a gene; V was cut back by 6 bases and J by 7 bases. The CDR3, as DNA: TGCAGCGTCCAGGGGGCGGCCATGGAGCAGTACTTC. As protein: CSVQGAAMEQYF.